This paragraph reports one T cell receptor (beta chain). This sample is part of a study of blood T cell repertoires in COVID-19. This CDR3 has 15 residues. The ends were cut back, 2 bases at V and 0 bases at J, with 8 bases in the middle. Germline lookup yields CDR1 SNHLY and CDR2 FYNNEI. Per the study methods: Amplification with reference gene primers provided the estimates of nucleated cell counts. Measured with immunoSEQ multiplex PCR; TCRdb has only the in-frame clones, and not every one. D and trimming come from the DNA, and the V and J calls and clone size come from that table. The sample lists over 55,000 clones; about 80% were seen once.

This clonotype originated in a man of 80 years or more with COVID-19, enrolled during active disease. The rearrangement joins TRBV2 to TRBJ2-1; D is possibly TRBD1 (5 bases). Sequenced input: peripheral blood. As DNA, the CDR3 is TGTGCCAGCAGTGAAAGGGGTCCCTCCTACAATGAGCAGTTCTTC. Residues: CASSERGPSYNEQFF.